This paragraph reports one T cell receptor beta chain. What it binds is unknown. An end of the junction differs from the germline gene, which may be a read error. TCRdb reanalysed the reads using MiXCR and keeps one entry per CDR3 protein. The sample records about 440,000 distinct CDR3 sequences, about a third being singletons. These data belong to a study of T cell repertoires in cytomegalovirus infection. About the study: Indications of both CMV infection and matching HLA type were provided by public TCR beta signatures. Study findings and constraints: Across the ex vivo response, the dominant clonotypes were HLA-C-restricted CMV-specific TCR beta clonotypes.

The TCR was taken from a human donor in good health (CMV status not recorded). Some clones in this sample may be carry-over from other donors' samples. The sample was PBMCs.

The CDR3 nucleotides are TGTGCCAGCAGCTTGGTTACCGGGGTTTTCATGAACACTGACGCTTTCTTT. Amino acids: CASSLVTGVFMNTDAFF. The chain links TRBV5-8 to TRBJ1-1; D is unclear. The CDR3 spans 17 residues. Germline CDR1 SGHTS, CDR2 YDEGEE.